A selection of T cell receptor beta chains follows, all from one sample in a study of cytotoxic CD8 clonotypes in ibrutinib-treated CLL. Method: immunoSEQ multiplex PCR; TCRdb's copy keeps in-frame clones and lacks some. The sample yields approximately 45,000 clones, over 60% seen once. This sample comprised PBMCs, obtained after 12 months of ibrutinib treatment. Every receptor here comes from a human donor with chronic lymphocytic leukemia. The CDR3 runs from the conserved cysteine through the conserved F or W. Each record gives: V gene, J gene, CDR3 protein.

>TRBV5-4|TRBJ2-7
CASSLPTSDHVYF
>TRBV7-9|TRBJ2-1
CASSPPFRAREGLNEQFF
>TRBV7-2|TRBJ2-1
CASSLGSDLYNEQFF
>TRBV4-3|TRBJ2-2
CASSQEWSLNTGELFF
>TRBV5-1|TRBJ2-4
CASSSLPQPKNIQYF
>TRBV27|TRBJ1-1
CASSFRLGGNTEAFF
>TRBV9|TRBJ2-1
CASSESSRAEQFF
>TRBV9|TRBJ2-1
CASSVQGGVRNEQFF
>TRBV10-3|TRBJ1-4
CAISALTGPNEKLFF
>TRBV10-3|TRBJ2-3
CAISESWTSTDTQYF
>TRBV11-2|TRBJ1-2
CASSPRTDRYGYTF
>TRBV11-1|TRBJ2-7
CASSFSQVSRTGQYF
>TRBV5-4|TRBJ2-2
CASRTSRGFNTGELFF
>TRBV6-5|TRBJ2-7
CASSGLGQGYEQYF
>TRBV10-3|TRBJ2-3
CAINEQSTSTDTQYF
>TRBV14|TRBJ2-1
CASSQDLLAGNEQFF
>TRBV7-3|TRBJ2-4
CASSGGTSENIQYF